Below are 9 T cell receptor beta chains sequenced from a single sample in a study of identical twins. TCRdb re-called the 5' RACE reads with MiXCR, one entry per CDR3 protein. The table records roughly 770,000 distinct CDR3 sequences, roughly 18% of them present only once. The data were also submitted as part of a second study, on T cells expressing NK-cell markers.

The material sequenced was PBMCs. The origin of the receptors is a woman under 30 in good health.

V usage is TRBV7-6 and J usage is TRBJ2-5, with 7 bases that match TRBD1. This CDR3 region has 14 residues. Trimming removed 6 bases from V and 3 bases from J; junction bases left unmatched: 7. The V gene's germline CDR1 is SGHVS and CDR2 FNYEAQ. CDR3 DNA: TGTGCCAGCAGTCTCACAGGGGTTGAAGAGACCCAGTACTTC. The encoded protein is CASSLTGVEETQYF.

This clonotype showed up just a few times. V is TRBV10-3 and J is TRBJ1-1, with 7 bases that match TRBD1. CDR3 size: 15 residues. From germline, CDR1 is ENHRY and CDR2 SYGVKD. J gave up 1 base and V 3 bases, and 5 bases lay outside the gene matches. CDR3 protein: CAISDRGQRNTEAFF. The CDR3 region has the DNA TGTGCCATCAGTGACCGGGGACAGAGGAACACTGAAGCTTTCTTT.

The V and J genes are TRBV29-1 and TRBJ2-3; perhaps TRBD1 as D (5 bases). Trimming took off 4 bases at V and 2 bases at J, with 13 bases between the two ends. The CDR3 totals 14 residues. Germline-derived CDR1 and CDR2 are SQVTM and ANQGSEA. The CDR3 loop is CSVGGHLFTDTQYF. CDR3 coding DNA: TGCAGCGTTGGAGGACATCTGTTCACAGATACGCAGTATTTT.

This clonotype was recorded many times. The V gene is TRBV7-9, the J gene TRBJ2-5; TRBD1 is a possible D gene (6 bases). The germline V and J ends were trimmed by 4 bases and 1 base, with 10 bases remaining between them. This CDR3 comprises 14 residues. In germline, CDR1 is SEHNR, CDR2 FQNEAQ (reference sequence). This chain's CDR3 is CASSYLGGQETQYF. Written as DNA, the CDR3 is TGTGCCAGCAGCTATTTAGGGGGCCAAGAGACCCAGTACTTC.

J is TRBJ2-7 and V is TRBV9, with D perhaps assigned TRBD1 or TRBD2 (5 bases each). The CDR3 loop spans 15 amino acids. Trimming removed 3 bases at V and 0 bases at J, with 13 bases between. The germline gives CDR1 SGDLS, CDR2 YYNGEE. The CDR3 nucleotides are TGTGCCAGCAGCGGCGCGGCAGGGAGCTCCTACGAGCAGTACTTC. This translates into CASSGAAGSSYEQYF. Supplemented by reference TRBV9 and TRBJ2-7, the full variable domain reads DSGVTQTPKHLITATGQRVTLRCSPRSGDLSVYWYQQSLDQGLQFLIQYYNGEERAKGNILERFSAQQFPDLHSELNLSSLELGDSALYFCASSGAAGSSYEQYFGPGTRLTVT.

This clonotype was detected a few times. The chain links TRBV20-1 to TRBJ1-1; the D is unclear. The CDR3 is 12 residues long. Per germline, CDR1 DFQATT and CDR2 SNEGSKA (reference sequence). V dropped 5 bases and J dropped 1 base, with 8 bases sitting between them. CDR3 residues: CSAHTWNTEAFF. The CDR3 nucleotides read TGCAGTGCTCACACTTGGAACACTGAAGCTTTCTTT.

The gene calls are TRBV12-3 or TRBV12-4 and TRBJ1-2; D is unclear. The CDR3 has 16 amino acids. V gave up 3 bases and J gave up 5 bases, with 19 bases separating them. The CDR3 loop reads CASSLRARSVNYGYTF. The CDR3 nucleotides are TGTGCCAGCAGTTTGAGGGCGCGGTCAGTTAATTATGGCTACACCTTC.

This chain uses TRBV5-1 with TRBJ2-7; D is possibly TRBD2 (6 bases). The length of the CDR3 is 11 residues. The ends were cut back, 0 bases at V and 11 bases at J, with 9 bases in the middle. The germline gives CDR1 SGHRS, CDR2 YFSETQ. CDR3 nucleotides: TGCGCCAGCAGCTTGGACCGGGGGAAGTACTTC. Its protein is CASSLDRGKYF. Full variable domain (rest looked up from reference TRBV5-1 and TRBJ2-7): KAGVTQTPRYLIKTRGQQVTLSCSPISGHRSVSWYQQTPGQGLQFLFEYFSETQRNKGNFPGRFSGRQFSNSRSEMNVSTLELGDSALYLCASSLDRGKYFGPGTRLTVT.

The chain uses TRBV20-1 and TRBJ1-2, with D uncertain. The germline V and J ends were trimmed by 1 base and 8 bases, with 8 bases remaining between them. CDR3 size: 11 residues. Germline CDR1 and CDR2: DFQATT and SNEGSKA (reference sequence). The DNA of the CDR3 is TGCAGTGCTAGAGCCGGGGTGGGCTACACCTTC. It codes for CSARAGVGYTF.